This paragraph covers one T cell receptor (beta chain) sequence. What it binds is not known. Germline lookup yields CDR1 SGHVS and CDR2 FNYEAQ. The V and J ends lost 1 base and 0 bases respectively, with 7 bases between them. The CDR3 loop spans 14 amino acids. The sample is drawn from a study of OX40 agonist ivuxolimab in advanced cancers. In the study overall: Ivuxolimab, an antibody acting as an agonist of OX40 (CD134), was used to treat patients. Recorded diagnoses for dose-escalation patients were hepatocellular carcinoma, melanoma, renal cell or head and neck cancer.

Study results and caveats: The mean number of expanded clones was higher in CD8+ T cells than in CD4+.

Generated by immunoSEQ multiplex PCR, the TCRdb table keeps only in-frame clones and is missing some. There are 70,000 or so clones in the sample; 70% to 90% occur only once, and 1.1% lies in the top ten. Sample: CD4+ or CD8+ T cells sorted from blood, taken in a trial of the OX40 agonist ivuxolimab. V and J are TRBV7-6 and TRBJ2-7; D ambiguous. This TCR was sampled from an adult with an advanced solid tumor such as melanoma, head and neck, liver or kidney cancer. The CDR3 loop reads CASSLDSLSYEQYF. The CDR3 region has the DNA TGTGCCAGCAGCTTAGACAGTCTCTCCTACGAGCAGTACTTC.